This T cell receptor (beta chain) was documented in a study of blood T cell repertoires in COVID-19 (dated by TCRdb to between 2020 and 2021). Study-level background: The collaborator samples originated in the United States, Italy and Spain and spanned the acute and convalescent phases of COVID-19. The prospective study material was composed of cDNA or gDNA derived from T cells, B-cell-depleted T cells, or PBMCs. Sample metadata almost always included a de-identified subject ID, COVID-19 status, age in years and sex. Deeply sampled blood TCRbeta repertoires from subjects exposed to, actively infected with, or recovered from COVID-19 were included in the dataset. Where HLA class I and class II types were available, the types were taken from metadata supplied by the sample provider, not from assay-based typing. The repertoires were released in a freely available public database meant as a resource for research on the immune response to SARS-CoV-2. The samples were drawn from two sources: the first 160 participants of the ongoing ImmuneRACE study, and 1,254 subjects contributed by 6 global collaborators.

The immunoSEQ Assay, a bias-controlled multiplex PCR, was used to amplify TCRbeta CDR3 regions from genomic DNA. The authors' analysis ran thus. Nucleated cell counts per sample were estimated from amplification of reference gene primers within the assay. To quantify the absolute abundance of each unique TCRbeta CDR3 rearrangement, sequence reads were collapsed and filtered. Productive Simpson clonality was computed per sample as the square root of Simpson's diversity index over productive rearrangements. The table comes from immuneACCESS by way of TCRdb, which keeps in-frame sequences with V and J called. Part of the clones is missing from these tables; in studies checked, under half for an unresolved V gene and the rest for unknown reasons. The V and J calls and clone size come from that table; D and trimming were worked out from the DNA. For this sample the table gives about 90,000 clones, of which around 90% were detected only once. The ten largest account for roughly 14% of the sample.

This clone was found once. No antigen is known for it. No much larger clone exists at a distance of one base, and base qualities are not known. After removal of 3 bases from V and 7 bases from J, the junction retains 13 bases not matched to a gene. CDR1 and CDR2 are drawn from the germline V gene (reference sequence): MNHEY, SMNVEV. Its CDR3 holds 18 amino acids, cysteine through phenylalanine. The entry retains the CDR3 DNA only, 54 bases that are in frame from base 1. The collaborating institutions used their own protocols to collect whole blood in K2EDTA tubes. For TCRbeta analysis, collaborators shipped samples as frozen whole blood, isolated PBMCs, or DNA extracted from either of those sample types. Points the paper makes about the study in general: How much clinical and demographic metadata was included differed by source and by participant, and the metadata was provided uncurated.

The sequenced sample was peripheral blood. This clonotype was obtained from a male donor with acute or convalescent COVID-19. Rearrangement joined TRBV27 to TRBJ2-1, with 12 bases matching TRBD2. This receptor carries the CDR3 CASSLLPLASGGANEQFF. The DNA sequence reads TGTGCCAGCAGTTTGCTCCCCCTGGCTAGCGGGGGGGCAAATGAGCAGTTCTTC.